This is a list of T cell receptor beta chains from one sample in a study of CD8 T cells in ankylosing spondylitis. MiXCR, run by TCRdb on the 5' RACE reads, gives a single entry per CDR3 protein. The sample shows under 450,000 distinct CDR3 sequences, roughly 17% of them seen only once. Input material: blood, either unsorted or a sorted T cell fraction (not recorded which). The receptor set was obtained from a male donor with ankylosing spondylitis. Each CDR3 is given with its conserved first and last residue. The order of the fields is V gene, J gene, CDR3 length, D gene, clone size, CDR3 DNA, CDR3 protein. A D gene is named only where the DNA matches it firmly. Size is omitted from some rows. Given values are once, few, many or a class for expanded clones.

TRBV28,TRBJ2-2,16,TRBD1,-,TGTGCCAGCAGACAGAACAGGGGGCCTAACACCGGGGAGCTGTTTTTT,CASRQNRGPNTGELFF
TRBV5-1,TRBJ1-6,16,-,-,TGCGCCAGCAGCCCCGAACGGACGGGGAAAAATTCACCCCTCCACTTT,CASSPERTGKNSPLHF
TRBV20-1,TRBJ1-1,14,-,few,TGCAGTGCTAGTGCAGGGAAGGCGAACACTGAAGCTTTCTTT,CSASAGKANTEAFF
TRBV6-5,TRBJ1-2,15,TRBD1,-,TGTGCCAGCAGTTACTATGAGACAGGGACTCTTGGCTACACCTTC,CASSYYETGTLGYTF
TRBV29-1,TRBJ2-7,12,TRBD1,few,TGCAGCGTCCGACAGGGGGCAAACGAGCAGTACTTC,CSVRQGANEQYF
TRBV7-2,TRBJ2-2,17,TRBD2,-,TGTGCCAGCAGGGAAATTGGACTAGCGGGGGCCACCGGGGAGCTGTTTTTT,CASREIGLAGATGELFF
TRBV6-4,TRBJ2-3,18,-,-,TGTGCCAGCAGCCCCCCGGGGCGGGAACTTCAAAGCACAGATACGCAGTATTTT,CASSPPGRELQSTDTQYF
TRBV6-5,TRBJ2-1,13,-,few,TGTGCCAGCAGTTACTCGCGTCGGGGTGAGCAGTTCTTC,CASSYSRRGEQFF
TRBV7-9,TRBJ1-2,14,-,few,TGTGCCAGCAGCGTAGATGGGGGGAACTATGGCTACACCTTC,CASSVDGGNYGYTF
TRBV20-1,TRBJ2-1,12,-,-,TGCAGTGCAGACCCTCGTCTCGATGAGCAGTTCTTC,CSADPRLDEQFF
TRBV6-2/TRBV6-3,TRBJ2-2,16,TRBD2,few,TGTGCCAGCAGGAGGACTAGCGGGGGGAACACCGGGGAGCTGTTTTTT,CASRRTSGGNTGELFF
TRBV7-9,TRBJ2-1,15,-,few,TGTGCCAGCAGCTTATGGGGACCAGAGGGGTATGAGCAGTTCTTC,CASSLWGPEGYEQFF
TRBV20-1,TRBJ2-5,14,TRBD1,few,TGCAGTGCTAACCCCGGACAGGGGAGGGAGACCCAGTACTTC,CSANPGQGRETQYF
TRBV27,TRBJ2-3,16,TRBD2,-,TGTGCCAGCAGTCTCAGGACTAGCGGGGGGACAGATACGCAGTATTTT,CASSLRTSGGTDTQYF
TRBV7-2,TRBJ1-1,15,-,-,TGTGCCAGCACCCCTCTGGGGGGCATCGCCACTGAAGCTTTCTTT,CASTPLGGIATEAFF
TRBV3-1,TRBJ1-2,14,-,-,TGTGCCAGCAGCCGCGGCAGTACTGACGGTGGCTACACCTTC,CASSRGSTDGGYTF
TRBV11-2,TRBJ2-2,15,TRBD2,-,TGTGCCAGCAGCATCAGCGGGAGGAACGCCGGGGAGCTGTTTTTT,CASSISGRNAGELFF
TRBV14,TRBJ2-3,16,-,-,TGTGCCAGCAGCCAAGATCGGGGGACTCTGACAGATACGCAGTATTTT,CASSQDRGTLTDTQYF
TRBV2,TRBJ2-1,15,TRBD2,-,TGTGCCAGCAAAATAGCGGGTAATACCTACAATGAGCAGTTCTTC,CASKIAGNTYNEQFF
TRBV5-1,TRBJ2-1,16,TRBD2,few,TGCGCCAGCGTCCTGACTAGCGGGAGCTCCTACAATGAGCAGTTCTTC,CASVLTSGSSYNEQFF
TRBV27,TRBJ1-2,14,-,-,TGTGCCAGCAGTTTTAGGGTCGAGGGCTATGGCTACACCTTC,CASSFRVEGYGYTF
TRBV20-1,TRBJ1-6,14,TRBD1,-,TGCAGTGCTAGAGTTGACAGGGGTAGTTCACCCCTCCACTTT,CSARVDRGSSPLHF
TRBV7-2,TRBJ2-1,15,TRBD1,once,TGTGCCAGCAGCCCCGACAGGGCGCGTTACAATGAGCAGTTCTTC,CASSPDRARYNEQFF
TRBV29-1,TRBJ2-2,17,TRBD2,many,TGCAGCGTTGAAGATCGGTCTAGCGGGGTACATACCGGGGAGCTGTTTTTT,CSVEDRSSGVHTGELFF
TRBV11-2,TRBJ1-5,17,-,few,TGTGCCAGCAGCTTAGATTGGGCAGCCGCGCCCTATCAGCCCCAGCATTTT,CASSLDWAAAPYQPQHF
TRBV3-1,TRBJ2-5,18,-,-,TGTGCCAGCAGCCAAGCCCTGACAGGAGGGGGGGGGCAAGAGACCCAGTACTTC,CASSQALTGGGGQETQYF
TRBV5-1,TRBJ1-1,14,TRBD1,-,TGCGCCAGCAGCTTGTCGGGACAGTCATACGAAGCTTTCTTT,CASSLSGQSYEAFF
TRBV7-9,TRBJ1-1,14,-,-,TGTGCCAGCAGCTTGATGTCTGGCCCCACTGAAGCTTTCTTT,CASSLMSGPTEAFF
TRBV5-1,TRBJ1-2,14,-,-,TGCGCCAGCAGCTTACAGGGAATTTCGGAGGGCTACACCTTC,CASSLQGISEGYTF
TRBV3-1,TRBJ2-1,14,TRBD1,medium-sized,TGTGCCAGCAGCCTTTGGGACAGGAACAATGAGCAGTTCTTC,CASSLWDRNNEQFF
TRBV9,TRBJ1-1,17,-,few,TGTGCCAGCAGCGTAGTGCTAATAGGGCCGCAGAACACTGAAGCTTTCTTT,CASSVVLIGPQNTEAFF
TRBV20-1,TRBJ1-3,13,TRBD1,-,TGCAGTGCTAGAAGGGACAGGGGGGACACCATATATTTT,CSARRDRGDTIYF
TRBV20-1,TRBJ2-5,14,-,-,TGCAGTGCCCCCCCCTACGGGAGTGGGGAGACCCAGTACTTC,CSAPPYGSGETQYF
TRBV6-5,TRBJ2-4,16,-,few,TGTGCCAGCAGTTACTTCGCGGGGTCAACGGGAAACATTCAGTACTTC,CASSYFAGSTGNIQYF
TRBV5-1,TRBJ2-7,10,-,many,TGCGCCAGCAGCTACTACGAGCAGTACTTC,CASSYYEQYF
TRBV7-7,TRBJ1-1,13,-,-,TGTGCAGTTGGTCGGGGACAGAACACTGAAGCTTTCTTT,CAVGRGQNTEAFF
TRBV5-1,TRBJ2-7,17,TRBD1,few,TGCGCCAGCAGCTTGGCCGGGGGGACAGGGAGCGTCTACGAGCAGTACTTC,CASSLAGGTGSVYEQYF
TRBV20-1,TRBJ2-1,16,TRBD2,-,TGCAGTGCTAAGACTAGCGGGGGGATGTCCTACAATGAGCAGTTCTTC,CSAKTSGGMSYNEQFF
TRBV27,TRBJ1-2,15,TRBD1,-,TGTGCCAGCAGTTTAAAGGGGGCGGATAACTATGGCTACACCTTC,CASSLKGADNYGYTF
TRBV12-3/TRBV12-4,TRBJ2-5,14,TRBD2,-,TGTGCCAGCAGTCTAGCGGGGACGCCTGAGACCCAGTACTTC,CASSLAGTPETQYF
TRBV10-1,TRBJ2-7,13,-,-,TGCGCCACCATCGGGACTGAGACCTACGAGCAGTACTTC,CATIGTETYEQYF
TRBV29-1,TRBJ1-2,11,-,few,TGCAGCGTTGAGGTGGTGGGCGGCTACACCTTC,CSVEVVGGYTF
TRBV4-1,TRBJ2-7,13,-,few,TGCGCCAGCAGCCAAGGGGATTGGTACGAGCAGTACTTC,CASSQGDWYEQYF
TRBV7-2,TRBJ2-5,14,-,many,TGTGCCAGCAGCTTAAATAGGGGTCCAGAGACCCAGTACTTC,CASSLNRGPETQYF
TRBV20-1,TRBJ2-1,17,TRBD2,few,TGCAGTGCTTTACAACGCACCGGGACTAGCGGGGGGGACGAGCAGTTCTTC,CSALQRTGTSGGDEQFF
TRBV5-1,TRBJ2-3,14,-,many,TGCGCCAGCAGCTTGAGACCAGACACAGATACGCAGTATTTT,CASSLRPDTDTQYF
TRBV12-3/TRBV12-4,TRBJ2-7,13,-,many,TGTGCCAGCAGCCGGACAGACTCCTACGAGCAGTACTTC,CASSRTDSYEQYF
TRBV7-3,TRBJ2-3,13,-,many,TGTGCCAGCAGCTTAATCGGTGTGGATACGCAGTATTTT,CASSLIGVDTQYF
TRBV10-3,TRBJ1-5,16,-,few,TGTGCCATCAGTGAGGCCGGGAGCCGTGGCAATCAGCCCCAGCATTTT,CAISEAGSRGNQPQHF
TRBV28,TRBJ2-7,15,-,few,TGTGCCAGCAGTTCGCGGGACAAGCTCTCCTACGAGCAGTACTTC,CASSSRDKLSYEQYF
TRBV30,TRBJ2-5,11,-,-,TGTGCCTGGATAGTGGGAGAGACCCAGTACTTC,CAWIVGETQYF